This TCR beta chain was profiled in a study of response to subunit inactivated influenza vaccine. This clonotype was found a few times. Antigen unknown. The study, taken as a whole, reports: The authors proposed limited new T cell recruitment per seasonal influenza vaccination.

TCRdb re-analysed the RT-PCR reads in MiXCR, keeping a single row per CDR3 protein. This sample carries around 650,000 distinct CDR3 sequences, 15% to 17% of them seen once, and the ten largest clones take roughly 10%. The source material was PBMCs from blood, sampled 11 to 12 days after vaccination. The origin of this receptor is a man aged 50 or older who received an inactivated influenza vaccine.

The CDR3 is CSVGTAGTSGIYNEQFF. Here the CDR3 DNA reads TGCAGCGTTGGCACCGCTGGGACTAGCGGGATATACAATGAGCAGTTCTTC. J is TRBJ2-1 and V is TRBV29-1; 13 nucleotides agree with TRBD2. From germline, CDR1 is SQVTM and CDR2 ANQGSEA. This CDR3 is built from 17 residues. Trimming removed 4 bases from V and 4 bases from J; junction bases left unmatched: 10.